The 18 T cell receptor beta chains below all came from one sample that was sequenced in a study of CD8 T cells in Susac syndrome. RNA totalling roughly 0.5 to 1 ug underwent reverse transcription with random hexamers. TCRdb called the immunoSEQ multiplex PCR reads again in MiXCR, with one record for every CDR3 protein. There are about 150,000 distinct CDR3 sequences in the sample; approximately 94% occur only once, and 0.2% to 0.25% lies in the top ten. The sequenced sample was CD8+ T cells from PBMCs. Receptor source: a human donor with multiple sclerosis.

In DNA, the CDR3 is TGTGCCAGCAGTGACACACAGATGAACACTGAAGCTTTCTTT. Translated: CASSDTQMNTEAFF. This chain links TRBV25-1 with TRBJ1-1; D call uncertain. This CDR3 region has 14 residues. Between the trimmed V and J ends, which lost 3 bases and 0 bases, there was a span of 8 bases. The germline CDR1 and CDR2 sequences are MGHDK and SYGVNS.

The chain is built from TRBV20-1 and TRBJ1-1; D may be TRBD1 (5 bases). With 7 bases removed from V and 0 bases from J, the gap between germline ends came to 9 bases. CDR1 and CDR2 (germline): DFQATT, SNEGSKA (reference sequence). CDR3 length: 12 amino acids. The DNA for the CDR3 is TGCAGTGGGGGACCACTGAACACTGAAGCTTTCTTT. Its protein is CSGGPLNTEAFF.

The chain carries TRBV30 and TRBJ1-2, with a possible D match to TRBD1 (5 bases). The CDR3 has 13 residues. Germline CDR1 GTSNPN, CDR2 SVGIG (reference sequence). The V gene lost 6 bases and the J gene lost 6 bases, with 17 bases spanning the gap. The CDR3 region has the DNA TGTGCCTGCCTGGACCCGGGGGGTAATGGCTACACCTTC. It is translated as CACLDPGGNGYTF.

The chain links TRBV20-1 to TRBJ2-5, with D uncertain. The CDR3 is made up of 10 amino acids. Trimming shortened V by 4 bases and J by 1 base, and 1 base separated the two germline ends. Germline assignment: CDR1 DFQATT and CDR2 SNEGSKA (reference sequence). The CDR3 DNA reads TGCAGTGCTATCCAAGAGACCCAGTACTTC. Translated: CSAIQETQYF.

J is TRBJ2-7 and V is TRBV7-2, with D perhaps matching TRBD2 (5 bases). This CDR3 comprises 15 residues. V gave up 3 bases and J gave up 2 bases, with 14 bases separating them. The germline V gene has CDR1 SGHTA and CDR2 FQGNSA. For the CDR3, the DNA is TGTGCCAGCAGCTTTGAGGGAGCCTCGCCCTACGAGCAGTACTTC. It specifies CASSFEGASPYEQYF. Combining the CDR3 with reference TRBV7-2 and TRBJ2-7 gives the whole variable domain GAGVSQSPSNKVTEKGKDVELRCDPISGHTALYWYRQSLGQGLEFLIYFQGNSAPDKSGLPSDRFSAERTGGSVSTLTIQRTQQEDSAVYLCASSFEGASPYEQYFGPGTRLTVT.

V usage is TRBV7-9 and J usage is TRBJ2-3; D is uncertain. With 5 bases removed from V and 3 bases from J, the gap between germline ends came to 9 bases. The CDR3 spans 13 residues. CDR1 and CDR2 (germline): SEHNR, FQNEAQ (reference sequence). The CDR3 DNA reads as TGTGCCAGCAGCCGCCCCCTTACAGATACGCAGTATTTT. Translation: CASSRPLTDTQYF.

The rearrangement joins TRBV7-9 to TRBJ1-2, with 12 bases identical to TRBD1. CDR3 length: 13 residues. Germline trimming cut 6 bases from V and 8 bases from J; bases unmatched to any gene: 4. The V gene's germline CDR1 is SEHNR and CDR2 FQNEAQ (reference sequence). The CDR3 coding sequence is TGTGCCAGCAGGGGGACAGGGGGCGACGGCTACACCTTC. Translated: CASRGTGGDGYTF.

V gene TRBV5-1 combines with J gene TRBJ2-3; D not resolved. CDR1 is SGHRS, CDR2 YFSETQ, per germline. The CDR3 is 14 amino acids. V was clipped by 4 bases and J by 2 bases, with 11 bases between them. The CDR3 nucleotides read TGCGCCAGCAGCCTGGGTGACACCACAGATACGCAGTATTTT. Translating it yields CASSLGDTTDTQYF.

The V and J genes are TRBV9 and TRBJ1-1; D is possibly TRBD1 (5 bases). The length of the CDR3 is 15 residues. Germline-derived CDR1 and CDR2 are SGDLS and YYNGEE. V lost 3 bases and J lost 6, with 18 bases in between. CDR3: CASSARDRSFAEAFF. The CDR3 coding sequence is TGTGCCAGCAGCGCCCGTGACAGATCTTTCGCTGAAGCTTTCTTT.

The chain carries TRBV20-1 and TRBJ2-2; 11 bases agree with TRBD1. The CDR3 length is 14 residues. V gave up 3 bases and J gave up 6 bases; unmatched junction bases: 3. Looked up from germline, CDR1 is DFQATT and CDR2 is SNEGSKA (reference sequence). CDR3: CSARDRGQSGELFF. The CDR3, as DNA: TGCAGTGCTAGGGACAGGGGGCAGTCCGGGGAGCTGTTTTTT.

This chain links TRBV4-2 with TRBJ1-2; TRBD1 agrees at 7 bases. J gave up 8 bases and V 4 bases, and 13 bases lay outside the gene matches. Germline-derived CDR1 and CDR2 are LGHNA and YNFKEQ. The CDR3 spans 15 residues. The CDR3 coding sequence is TGTGCCAGCAGCCCATCCCAGGGGGTGATGGAAGGCTACACCTTC. Encoded protein: CASSPSQGVMEGYTF.

The chain uses TRBV30 and TRBJ2-7; 9 nucleotides match TRBD1. Germline lookup yields CDR1 GTSNPN and CDR2 SVGIG (reference sequence). The J segment lost 0 bases and the V segment lost 4 bases, leaving 16 bases of the junction unmatched. This CDR3 contains 18 residues. CDR3 coding DNA: TGTGCCTGGACCGCCCGGGACAGGGCCCGTCTCACCTCCTACGAGCAGTACTTC. Its protein product is CAWTARDRARLTSYEQYF.

V and J are TRBV9 and TRBJ2-1; the D is unclear. In germline, CDR1 is SGDLS, CDR2 YYNGEE. This CDR3 spans 12 amino acids. Trimming pared 0 bases from V and 10 bases from J, leaving 8 bases between. CDR3 sequence reads: CASSVGSGEQFF. The CDR3 region has the DNA TGTGCCAGCAGCGTAGGTAGTGGCGAGCAGTTCTTC.

The chain combines TRBV28 with TRBJ1-2, with TRBD1 matching 9 bases. Germline assignment: CDR1 MDHEN and CDR2 SYDVKM. The CDR3 is made up of 13 amino acids. The junction had 5 bases not matched to a gene; V was cut back by 4 bases and J by 8 bases. Written as DNA, the CDR3 is TGTGCCAGCAGTTACGGACAGGGGACGGGCTACACCTTC. The encoded protein is CASSYGQGTGYTF.

The V gene is TRBV4-1, the J gene TRBJ1-2; no clear D gene. Germline V CDR1 and CDR2: MGHRA, YSYEKL. Trimming stripped 3 bases from V and 5 bases from J, with 7 bases between. The CDR3 covers 12 residues. In nucleotides, the CDR3 is TGCGCCAGCAGCCATAGGTCTTATGGCTACACCTTC. Protein product: CASSHRSYGYTF.

The chain uses TRBV13 and TRBJ2-3; D is unclear. Trimming left V 2 bases short and J 5 bases short, with 8 bases between. CDR1 PRHDT and CDR2 FYEKMQ come from the germline V gene (reference sequence). This CDR3 region has 13 residues. This CDR3 is CASSLTPKDTQYF. CDR3 coding DNA: TGTGCCAGCAGCTTAACTCCGAAAGATACGCAGTATTTT.

In this sample, this clonotype turned up once. The J gene is TRBJ2-1, the V gene TRBV6-5, with D unclear. V was shortened by 6 bases and J by 7 bases, with 13 bases between the two germline ends. Germline V CDR1 and CDR2: MNHEY, SVGAGI. The CDR3 length is 13 residues. The CDR3 sequence: CASSYGRRNEQFF. Here the CDR3 DNA reads TGTGCCAGCAGCTACGGGCGGCGGAATGAGCAGTTCTTC.

Here the CDR3 reads CASSPDREKGGNQPQHF. In nucleotides, the CDR3 is TGTGCCAGCAGCCCCGACAGGGAAAAAGGAGGCAATCAGCCCCAGCATTTT. V is TRBV7-9 and J is TRBJ1-5; 7 bases map to TRBD1. V lost 5 bases and J lost 2; bases outside the gene matches: 12. The CDR3 consists of 17 residues. Germline lookup yields CDR1 SEHNR and CDR2 FQNEAQ (reference sequence).